Listed here are 5 T cell receptor beta chains from one sample, sequenced in a study of T-cell reconstitution after alpha-beta-depleted transplantation in children. This sample's TCRbeta library carried unique molecular identifier barcodes. TCRdb itself ran the PCR reads through MiXCR, one entry per CDR3 protein. The data contain about 980,000 distinct CDR3 sequences, around 30% of them singletons. Here the sequenced sample was PBMCs, mostly from graft donor cells, taken 360 days after TCRalphabeta/CD19-depleted stem cell transplant. Receptor source: a boy less than two years old who had a stem cell transplant for SCID, so the T cells may come from the graft donor.

With respect to this clonotype: Since no conserved phenylalanine or tryptophan closes the CDR3, a read error is the likely cause. The V and J genes are TRBV15 and TRBJ1-5; 7 bases match TRBD1. The CDR3 is made up of 17 amino acids. Germline V CDR1 and CDR2: LNHNV, YYDKDF (reference sequence). The V and J ends lost 2 bases and 5 bases, in that order; junction bases with no gene match: 12. The CDR3 DNA reads as TGTGCCACCAGCAGACTCACACCGACAGGGAGTCATCAGCCCCAGCATTGT. Translated, it gives CATSRLTPTGSHQPQHC.

The rearrangement links TRBV10-3 to TRBJ1-1; D gene unclear. This CDR3 has 13 residues. Germline V lookup: CDR1 ENHRY, CDR2 SYGVKD. V lost 6 bases and J lost 1, with 9 bases in between. CDR3 in DNA: TGTGCCATCAGGGTCGGGGAGAACACTGAAGCTTTCTTT. It encodes CAIRVGENTEAFF.

The gene calls are TRBV7-6 and TRBJ2-1; the D is unclear. The CDR3 has 14 amino acids. Germline V gene data show CDR1 as SGHVS and CDR2 as FNYEAQ. The V end was cut by 5 bases, the J end by 6 bases, with 14 bases between. CDR3: CASSLTPNSNEQFF. The CDR3 bases are TGTGCCAGCAGCCTAACCCCTAATTCCAATGAGCAGTTCTTC.

The sample holds a few counts of this clonotype. The junction and the germline gene differ at one end; a read error may be behind it. The chain joins TRBV27 to TRBJ2-5, with a possible D match to TRBD1 (6 bases). CDR3 length: 13 amino acids. Germline assignment: CDR1 MNHEY and CDR2 SMNVEV (reference sequence). CDR3 residues: CASSPTSLQGSVF. The CDR3, as DNA: TGTGCCAGCAGCCCAACTTCCCTACAGGGATCGGTCTTC.

This clonotype was picked up a small number of times. The chain couples TRBV12-3 or TRBV12-4 to TRBJ2-1; 7 bases agree with TRBD1. There are 15 residues in the CDR3. Trimming cost V 6 bases and J 2 bases; bases outside gene matches: 7. The CDR3 DNA reads TGTGCCAGCAGCCCCCAGGACAGGACCTACAATGAGCAGTTCTTC. It codes for CASSPQDRTYNEQFF.